The entry below describes one T cell receptor beta chain. Libraries were prepared by immunoSEQ multiplex PCR; TCRdb keeps only in-frame clonotypes and omits some of them. The repertoire consists of around 200,000 clones, with about 80% occurring once and the leading ten covering about 2.8%. The data originate from a study of cytomegalovirus exposure and HLA in healthy donors. Turning to the study itself: Later analysis reported that the 120 or so validation repertoires shared the platform of the roughly 680 first-cohort repertoires.

The CDR3 runs to 16 residues. Trimming took off 6 bases at V and 4 bases at J, with 18 bases between the two ends. The V gene's germline CDR1 is LGHNA and CDR2 YSLEER. This receptor was obtained from a woman aged 18-29 years in good health and CMV-seropositive. The chain links TRBV4-3 to TRBJ2-2; possible D gene TRBD1, 6 bases. The sample comprised PBMCs. In DNA form, the CDR3 reads TGCGCCAGCAGTGATATGCCAGGGGACCTCACCGGGGAGCTGTTTTTT. Its protein is CASSDMPGDLTGELFF.